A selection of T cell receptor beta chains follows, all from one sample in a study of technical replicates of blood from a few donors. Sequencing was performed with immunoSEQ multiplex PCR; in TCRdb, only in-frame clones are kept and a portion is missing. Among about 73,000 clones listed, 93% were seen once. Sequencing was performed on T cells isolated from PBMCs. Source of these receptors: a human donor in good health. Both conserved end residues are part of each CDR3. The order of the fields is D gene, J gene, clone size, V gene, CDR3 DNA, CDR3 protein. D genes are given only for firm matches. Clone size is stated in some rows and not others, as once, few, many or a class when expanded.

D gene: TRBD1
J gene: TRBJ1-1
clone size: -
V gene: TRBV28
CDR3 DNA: TGTGCCAGCAGTCTCGGGACAGGGGGCTTGGAAGCTTTCTTT
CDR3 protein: CASSLGTGGLEAFF

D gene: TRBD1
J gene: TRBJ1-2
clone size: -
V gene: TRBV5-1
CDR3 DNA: TGCGCCAGCAGCGCCGGGGACAGTTTTCGCTATGGCTACACCTTC
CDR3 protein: CASSAGDSFRYGYTF

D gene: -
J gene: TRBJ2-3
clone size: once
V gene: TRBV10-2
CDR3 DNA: TGCGCCAGCAGCCCACTATCCGAAGCGCAGTATTTT
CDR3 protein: CASSPLSEAQYF

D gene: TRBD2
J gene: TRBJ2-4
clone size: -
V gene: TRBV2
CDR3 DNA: TGTGCCAGCAGGGCAACAATAGCGGGCATAGCCAAAAACATTCAGTACTTC
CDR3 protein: CASRATIAGIAKNIQYF

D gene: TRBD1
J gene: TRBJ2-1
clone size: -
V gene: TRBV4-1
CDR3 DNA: TGCGCCAGCAGCCAACCTACAGGGGAATCCTACAATGAGCAGTTCTTC
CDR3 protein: CASSQPTGESYNEQFF

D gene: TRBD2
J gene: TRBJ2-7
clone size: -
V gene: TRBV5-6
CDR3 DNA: TGTGCCAGCAGGAGCGGGATTGGCTACGAGCAGTACTTC
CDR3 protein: CASRSGIGYEQYF

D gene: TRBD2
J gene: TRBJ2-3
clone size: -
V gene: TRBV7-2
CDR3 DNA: TGTGCCAGCAGCTTCGGGGGGACAGATACGCAGTATTTT
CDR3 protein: CASSFGGTDTQYF

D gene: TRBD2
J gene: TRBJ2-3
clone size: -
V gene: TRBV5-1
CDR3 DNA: TGCGCCAGCAACCGCCGGGACTACTCCGATACGCAGTATTTT
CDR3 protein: CASNRRDYSDTQYF

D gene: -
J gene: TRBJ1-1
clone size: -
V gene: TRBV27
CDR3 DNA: TGTGCCAGCAGTTTAGACAGGTTGGGCACTGAAGCTTTCTTT
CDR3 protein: CASSLDRLGTEAFF

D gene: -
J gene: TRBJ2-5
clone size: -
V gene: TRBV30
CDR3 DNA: TGTGCCTGGAGTCCCCCCGGGACATTGGGGGAGACCCAGTACTTC
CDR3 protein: CAWSPPGTLGETQYF

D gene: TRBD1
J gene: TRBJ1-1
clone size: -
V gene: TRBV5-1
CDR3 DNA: TGCGCCAGCAGCTTGGGGGACAGGAAGAACACTGAAGCTTTCTTT
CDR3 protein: CASSLGDRKNTEAFF

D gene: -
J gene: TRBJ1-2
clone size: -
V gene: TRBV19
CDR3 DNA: TGTGCCAGTAGTGCCGACAGGCGCTATGGCTACACCTTC
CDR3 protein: CASSADRRYGYTF

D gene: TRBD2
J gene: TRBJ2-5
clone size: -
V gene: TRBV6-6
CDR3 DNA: TGTGCCAGCAGTTACCCCTCTAGCGGGGAAGAGACCCAGTACTTC
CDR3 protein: CASSYPSSGEETQYF

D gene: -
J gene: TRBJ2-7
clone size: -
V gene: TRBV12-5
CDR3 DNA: TGTGCTAGTGGTTTGGTACCCTACCGGGCGGGGGCCCTTTATAGCTCCTACGAGCAGTACTTC
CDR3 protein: CASGLVPYRAGALYSSYEQYF

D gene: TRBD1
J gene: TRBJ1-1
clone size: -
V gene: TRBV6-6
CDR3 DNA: TGTGCCAGCATTAGGGGGACAGTGAACACTGAAGCTTTCTTT
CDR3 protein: CASIRGTVNTEAFF

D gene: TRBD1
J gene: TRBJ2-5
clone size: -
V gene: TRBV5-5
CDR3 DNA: TGTGCCAGCAGCCCCTGGGGACAGGGAAAAGAGACCCAGTACTTC
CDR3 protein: CASSPWGQGKETQYF

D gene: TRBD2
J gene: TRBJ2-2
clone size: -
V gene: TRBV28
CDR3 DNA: TGTGCCAGCGAAGGTTCATGGGGACTAGCGGGAGGTTTCAACACCGGGGAGCTGTTTTTT
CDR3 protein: CASEGSWGLAGGFNTGELFF

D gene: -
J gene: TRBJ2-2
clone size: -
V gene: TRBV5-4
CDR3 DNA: TGTGCCAGCACTCCGGGGTCCGCCGGGGAGCTGTTTTTT
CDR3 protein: CASTPGSAGELFF

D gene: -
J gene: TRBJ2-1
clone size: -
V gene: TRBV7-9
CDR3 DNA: TGTGCCAGCATCAACAATGAGCAGTTCTTC
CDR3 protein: CASINNEQFF

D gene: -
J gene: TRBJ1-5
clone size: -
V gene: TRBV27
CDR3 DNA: TGTGCCAGCAGGACAGGCAATCAGCCCCAGCATTTT
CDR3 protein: CASRTGNQPQHF

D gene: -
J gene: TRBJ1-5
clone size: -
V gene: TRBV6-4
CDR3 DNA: TGTGCCAGCAGTGAAACAGCACTTAGCAATCAGCCCCAGCATTTT
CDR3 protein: CASSETALSNQPQHF

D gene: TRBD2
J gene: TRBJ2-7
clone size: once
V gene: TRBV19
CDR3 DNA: TGTGCCAGTAGTATTTCACTAGCGGACGAGCAGTACTTC
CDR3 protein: CASSISLADEQYF

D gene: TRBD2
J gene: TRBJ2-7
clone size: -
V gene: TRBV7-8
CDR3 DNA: TGTGCCAGCAGCGTTAGCGGGGGGGCCTACGAGCAGTACTTC
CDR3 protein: CASSVSGGAYEQYF

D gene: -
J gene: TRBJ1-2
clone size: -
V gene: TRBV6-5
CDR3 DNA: TGTGCCAGCAGTTACTCGAGGCAGGGGAGTGGCTACACCTTC
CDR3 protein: CASSYSRQGSGYTF

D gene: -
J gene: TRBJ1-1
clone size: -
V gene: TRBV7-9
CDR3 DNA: TGTGCCAGCATCCAACCCTCCGGGGGAACTGAAGCTTTCTTT
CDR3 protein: CASIQPSGGTEAFF

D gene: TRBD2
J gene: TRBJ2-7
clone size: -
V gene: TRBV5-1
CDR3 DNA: TGCGCCAGCAGCTTGGGGACTAGCGGGAGCAGGCACGAGCAGTACTTC
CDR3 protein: CASSLGTSGSRHEQYF

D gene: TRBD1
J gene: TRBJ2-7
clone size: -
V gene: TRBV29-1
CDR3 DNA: TGCAGCGTTGAAGATCTTCTGACAGGGCGCGAGCAGTACTTC
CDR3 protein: CSVEDLLTGREQYF

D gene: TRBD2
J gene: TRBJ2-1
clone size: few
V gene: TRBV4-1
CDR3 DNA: TGCGCCAGCAGCCAAGGACTAGCGGGGGAAAATGAGCAGTTCTTC
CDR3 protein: CASSQGLAGENEQFF

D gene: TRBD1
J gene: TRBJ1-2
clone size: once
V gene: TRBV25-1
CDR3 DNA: TGTGCCAGCAGCCCGGGACAGGGGGCGTCTAGTGGCTACACCTTC
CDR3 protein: CASSPGQGASSGYTF

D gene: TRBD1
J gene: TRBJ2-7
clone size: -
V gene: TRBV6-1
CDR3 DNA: TGTGCCAGCCGCGGGACAGGGAACTACGAGCAGTACTTC
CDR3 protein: CASRGTGNYEQYF

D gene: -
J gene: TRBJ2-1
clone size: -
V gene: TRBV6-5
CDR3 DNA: TGTGCCAGCAGTTACCTAGCCGGGGTAAATGAGCAGTTCTTC
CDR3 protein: CASSYLAGVNEQFF

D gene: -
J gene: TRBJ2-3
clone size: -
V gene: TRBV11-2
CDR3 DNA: TGTGCCAGCAGGATTATCAACACCCTCTGGGATACGCAGTATTTT
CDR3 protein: CASRIINTLWDTQYF

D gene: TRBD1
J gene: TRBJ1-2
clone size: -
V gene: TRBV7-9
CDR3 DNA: TGTGCCAGCAGTTATGCCGGGACAGGGCGAGGTTTAGGCTACACCTTC
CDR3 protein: CASSYAGTGRGLGYTF

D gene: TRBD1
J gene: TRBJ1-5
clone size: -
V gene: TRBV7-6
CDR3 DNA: TGTGCCAGCAGCTTAGCCCTGGGACAGAGAAAGGATCAGCCCCAGCATTTT
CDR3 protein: CASSLALGQRKDQPQHF

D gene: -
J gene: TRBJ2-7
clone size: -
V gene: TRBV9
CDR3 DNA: TGTGCCAGCAGCGTAGGGAACCGGGACTGGAGCTCCTACGAGCAGTACTTC
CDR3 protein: CASSVGNRDWSSYEQYF

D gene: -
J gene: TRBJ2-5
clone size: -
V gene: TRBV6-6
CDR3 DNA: TGTGCCAGCAGTCTGTCGAGTCGGGAGACCCAGTACTTC
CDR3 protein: CASSLSSRETQYF

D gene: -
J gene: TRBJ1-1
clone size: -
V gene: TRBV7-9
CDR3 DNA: TGTGCCAGCAGCTTAGGCGCGGGTTTCGGTGAAGCTTTCTTT
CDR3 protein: CASSLGAGFGEAFF

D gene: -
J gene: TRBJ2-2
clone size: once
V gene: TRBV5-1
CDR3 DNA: TGCGCCAGCAGCTTGGAAGGGGGTTTCACCGGGGAGCTGTTTTTT
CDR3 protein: CASSLEGGFTGELFF

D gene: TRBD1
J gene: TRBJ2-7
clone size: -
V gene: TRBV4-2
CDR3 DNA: TGTGCCAGCAGCTCCCGCTCAGGGGGCGAGCAGTACTTC
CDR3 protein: CASSSRSGGEQYF

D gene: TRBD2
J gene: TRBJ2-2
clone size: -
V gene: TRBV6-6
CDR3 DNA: TGTGCCAGCAGTGGGACTAGCGGGGGCCTCACCGGGGAGCTGTTTTTT
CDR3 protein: CASSGTSGGLTGELFF

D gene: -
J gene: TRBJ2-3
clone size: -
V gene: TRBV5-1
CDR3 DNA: TGCGCCAGCAGCTCGGGCGGGTCCTCTCTACTTACGCAGTATTTT
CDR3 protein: CASSSGGSSLLTQYF

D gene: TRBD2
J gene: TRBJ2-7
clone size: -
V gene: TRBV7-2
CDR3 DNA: TGTGCCAGCAGCTCATATAGCGGGAGCTCCTACGAGCAGTACTTC
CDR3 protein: CASSSYSGSSYEQYF

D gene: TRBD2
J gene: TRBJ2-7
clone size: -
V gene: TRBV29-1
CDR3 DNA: TGCAGCGCCCTCCGGGAGGGGACGGGAAAACCCTACGAGCAGTACTTC
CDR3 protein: CSALREGTGKPYEQYF

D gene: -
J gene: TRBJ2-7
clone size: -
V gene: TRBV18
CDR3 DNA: TGTGCCAGCTCACCTGGGGACTCCCTCTTGGTCGAGCAGTACTTC
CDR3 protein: CASSPGDSLLVEQYF

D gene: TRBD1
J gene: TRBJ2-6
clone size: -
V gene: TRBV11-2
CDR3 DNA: TGTGCCAGCAGCTCACAGGGGGCAGGTGGGGCCAACGTCCTGACTTTC
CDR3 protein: CASSSQGAGGANVLTF

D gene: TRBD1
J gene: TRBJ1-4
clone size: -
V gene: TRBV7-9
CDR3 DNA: TGTGCCAGCAGCTCCGGGACAGAAGAAAAACTGTTTTTT
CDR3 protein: CASSSGTEEKLFF

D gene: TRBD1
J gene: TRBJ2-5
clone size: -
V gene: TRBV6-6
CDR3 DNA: TGTGCCAGCAGTACCGGACAGGGGAAGGGACAAGAGACCCAGTACTTC
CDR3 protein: CASSTGQGKGQETQYF

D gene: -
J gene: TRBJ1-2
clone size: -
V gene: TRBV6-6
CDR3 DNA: TGTGCCAGCAGTTATGACAGGTACTATGGCTACACCTTC
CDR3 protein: CASSYDRYYGYTF

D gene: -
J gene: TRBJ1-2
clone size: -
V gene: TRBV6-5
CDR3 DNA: TGTGCCAGCAGTTACCGGGAGGGCTATGGCTACACCTTC
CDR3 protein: CASSYREGYGYTF

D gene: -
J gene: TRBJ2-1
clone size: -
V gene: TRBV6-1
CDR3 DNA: TGTGCCAGCAGTGACCGAGGTGGTAAAAATGAGCAGTTCTTC
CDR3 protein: CASSDRGGKNEQFF

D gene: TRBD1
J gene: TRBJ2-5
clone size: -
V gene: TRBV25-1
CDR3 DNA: TGTGCCAGCAGTGAATGGGGACAGGGAAGGGCCCAAGAGACCCAGTACTTC
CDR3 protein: CASSEWGQGRAQETQYF

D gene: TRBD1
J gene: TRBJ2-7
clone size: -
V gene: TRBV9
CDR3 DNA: TGTGCCAGCAGCGTACAGGACAGGGGTTACTACGAGCAGTACTTC
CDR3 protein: CASSVQDRGYYEQYF

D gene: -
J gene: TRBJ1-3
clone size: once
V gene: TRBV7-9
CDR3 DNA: TGTGCCAGCAGCGGGCGAAACGGTGCGGGAAACACCATATATTTT
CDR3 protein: CASSGRNGAGNTIYF

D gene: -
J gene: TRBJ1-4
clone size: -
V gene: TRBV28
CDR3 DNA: TGTGCCAGCAGTTTAGAAAGCCGTAATGAAAAACTGTTTTTT
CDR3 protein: CASSLESRNEKLFF

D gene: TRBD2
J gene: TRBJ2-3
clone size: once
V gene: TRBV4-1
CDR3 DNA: TGCGCCAGCAGCCCTTTAGCGGGAGCAGATACGCAGTATTTT
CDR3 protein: CASSPLAGADTQYF

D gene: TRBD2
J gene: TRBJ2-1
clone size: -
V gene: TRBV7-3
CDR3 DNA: TGTGCCAGCAGCTTTATGGGACTAGCGGGGGGGCCGGGCAATGAGCAGTTCTTC
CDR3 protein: CASSFMGLAGGPGNEQFF

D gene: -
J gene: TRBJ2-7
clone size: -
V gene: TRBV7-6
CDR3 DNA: TGTGCCAGCAGCCCCGGGGAGGAAGGCGAGCAGTACTTC
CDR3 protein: CASSPGEEGEQYF

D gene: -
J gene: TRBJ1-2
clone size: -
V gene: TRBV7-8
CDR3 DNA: TGTGCCAGCAGCCCAGGCAGGGTGGGTAAGCGTGGCTATGGCTACACCTTC
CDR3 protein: CASSPGRVGKRGYGYTF

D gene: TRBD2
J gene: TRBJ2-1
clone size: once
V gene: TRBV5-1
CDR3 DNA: TGCGCCAGCAGATCTACGGGGGGAGTCTACAATGAGCAGTTCTTC
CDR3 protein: CASRSTGGVYNEQFF

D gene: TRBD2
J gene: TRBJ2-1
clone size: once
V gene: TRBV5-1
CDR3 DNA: TGCGCCAGCAGCTTGGGGACTAGCGGGGAACAATTGAATGAGCAGTTCTTC
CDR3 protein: CASSLGTSGEQLNEQFF